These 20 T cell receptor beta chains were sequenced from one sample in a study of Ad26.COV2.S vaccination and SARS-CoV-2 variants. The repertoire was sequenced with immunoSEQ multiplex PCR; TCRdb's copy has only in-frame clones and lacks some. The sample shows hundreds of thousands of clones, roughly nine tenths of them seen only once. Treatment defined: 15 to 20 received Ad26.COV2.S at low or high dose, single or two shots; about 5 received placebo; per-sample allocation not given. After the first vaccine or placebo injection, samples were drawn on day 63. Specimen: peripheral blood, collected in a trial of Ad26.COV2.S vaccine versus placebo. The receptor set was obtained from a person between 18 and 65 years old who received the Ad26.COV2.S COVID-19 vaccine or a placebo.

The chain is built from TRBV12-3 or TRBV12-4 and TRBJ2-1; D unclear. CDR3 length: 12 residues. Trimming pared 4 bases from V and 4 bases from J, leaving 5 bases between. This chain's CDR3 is CASSSHYNEQFF. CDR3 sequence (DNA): TGTGCCAGCAGTTCACATTACAATGAGCAGTTCTTC.

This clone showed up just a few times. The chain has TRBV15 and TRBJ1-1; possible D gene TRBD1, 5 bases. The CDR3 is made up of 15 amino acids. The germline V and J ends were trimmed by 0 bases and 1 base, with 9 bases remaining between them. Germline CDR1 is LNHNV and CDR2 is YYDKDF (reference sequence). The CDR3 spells CATSRDRGANTEAFF. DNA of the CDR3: TGTGCCACCAGCAGAGATCGCGGGGCGAACACTGAAGCTTTCTTT. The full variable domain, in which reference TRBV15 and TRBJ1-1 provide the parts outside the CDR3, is DAMVIQNPRYQVTQFGKPVTLSCSQTLNHNVMYWYQQKSSQAPKLLFHYYDKDFNNEADTPDNFQSRRPNTSFCFLDIRSPGLGDTAMYLCATSRDRGANTEAFFGQGTRLTVV.

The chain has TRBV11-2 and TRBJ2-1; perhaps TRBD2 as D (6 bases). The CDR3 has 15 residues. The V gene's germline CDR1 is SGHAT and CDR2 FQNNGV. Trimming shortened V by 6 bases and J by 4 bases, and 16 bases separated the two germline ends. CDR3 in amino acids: CASRTISGRYNEQFF. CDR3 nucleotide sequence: TGTGCCAGCAGGACAATTAGCGGCAGATACAATGAGCAGTTCTTC.

The CDR3 here is CASSQDRVAKNIQYF. The DNA of the CDR3 is TGTGCCAGCAGTCAAGACAGGGTGGCCAAAAACATTCAGTACTTC. This chain uses TRBV28 with TRBJ2-4, with 7 bases that match TRBD1. CDR1 and CDR2 from the germline V gene are MDHEN and SYDVKM. The CDR3 extends over 15 amino acids. V lost 5 bases, J lost 1 base, and 5 bases stayed unmatched.

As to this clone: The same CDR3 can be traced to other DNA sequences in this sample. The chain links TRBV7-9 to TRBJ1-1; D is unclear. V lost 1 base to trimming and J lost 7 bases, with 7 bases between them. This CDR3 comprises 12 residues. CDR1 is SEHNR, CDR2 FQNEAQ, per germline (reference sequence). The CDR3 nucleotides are TGTGCCAGCAGCTTAGTGGGCCTTGAAGCTTTCTTT. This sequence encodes CASSLVGLEAFF.

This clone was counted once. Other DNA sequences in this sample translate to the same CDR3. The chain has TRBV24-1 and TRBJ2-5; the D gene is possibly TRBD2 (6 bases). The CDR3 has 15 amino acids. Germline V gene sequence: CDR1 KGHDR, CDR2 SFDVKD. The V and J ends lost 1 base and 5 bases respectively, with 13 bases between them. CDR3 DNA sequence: TGTGCCACCAGTGATTTTAGAGGGGCGGGGGAGACCCAGTACTTC. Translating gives CATSDFRGAGETQYF.

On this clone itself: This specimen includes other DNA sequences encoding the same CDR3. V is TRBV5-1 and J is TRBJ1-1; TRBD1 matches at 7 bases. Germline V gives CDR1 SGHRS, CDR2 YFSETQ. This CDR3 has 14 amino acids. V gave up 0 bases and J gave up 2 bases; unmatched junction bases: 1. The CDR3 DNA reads TGCGCCAGCAGCTTGGTAGGGGGCAACACTGAAGCTTTCTTT. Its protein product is CASSLVGGNTEAFF.

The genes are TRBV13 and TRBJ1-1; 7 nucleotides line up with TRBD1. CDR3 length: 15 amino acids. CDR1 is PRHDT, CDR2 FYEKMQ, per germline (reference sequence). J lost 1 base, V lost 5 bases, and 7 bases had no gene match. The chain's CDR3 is CASSTPRQGNTEAFF. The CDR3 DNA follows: TGTGCCAGCAGCACCCCGAGACAGGGGAACACTGAAGCTTTCTTT.

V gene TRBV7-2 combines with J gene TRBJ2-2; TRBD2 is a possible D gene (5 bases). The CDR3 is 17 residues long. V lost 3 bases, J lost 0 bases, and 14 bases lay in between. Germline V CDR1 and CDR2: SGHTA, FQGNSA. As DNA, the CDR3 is TGTGCCAGCAGCTTTTACTCGGGGATCACGAACACCGGGGAGCTGTTTTTT. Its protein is CASSFYSGITNTGELFF.

DNA for the CDR3: TGTGCCAGCAGTTTAATACCAGGTGAAGCTTTCTTT. Translating it yields CASSLIPGEAFF. The V gene is TRBV12-3 or TRBV12-4, the J gene TRBJ1-1; D gene ambiguous. The CDR3 consists of 12 residues. V gave up 2 bases and J gave up 7 bases, with 8 bases separating them.

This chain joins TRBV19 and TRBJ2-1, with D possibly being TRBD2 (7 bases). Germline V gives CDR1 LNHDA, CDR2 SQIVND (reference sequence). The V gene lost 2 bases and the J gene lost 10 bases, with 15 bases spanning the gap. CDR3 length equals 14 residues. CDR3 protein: CASSIRGGRGEQFF. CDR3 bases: TGTGCCAGTAGTATAAGGGGGGGCCGCGGCGAGCAGTTCTTC. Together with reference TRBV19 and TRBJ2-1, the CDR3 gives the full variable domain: DGGITQSPKYLFRKEGQNVTLSCEQNLNHDAMYWYRQDPGQGLRLIYYSQIVNDFQKGDIAEGYSVSREKKESFPLTVTSAQKNPTAFYLCASSIRGGRGEQFFGPGTRLTVL.

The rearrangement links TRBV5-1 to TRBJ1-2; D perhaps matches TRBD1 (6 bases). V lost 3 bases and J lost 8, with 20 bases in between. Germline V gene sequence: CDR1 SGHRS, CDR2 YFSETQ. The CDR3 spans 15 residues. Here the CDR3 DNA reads TGCGCCAGCAGCTCAACAGGGCTCCCCAGGGGCGGCTACACCTTC. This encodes CASSSTGLPRGGYTF.

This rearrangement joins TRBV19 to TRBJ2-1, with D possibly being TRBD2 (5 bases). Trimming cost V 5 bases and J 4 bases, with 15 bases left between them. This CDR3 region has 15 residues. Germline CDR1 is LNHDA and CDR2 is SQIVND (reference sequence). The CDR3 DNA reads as TGTGCCAGTAGTCCCGGGGTAGCCGCGTACAATGAGCAGTTCTTC. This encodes CASSPGVAAYNEQFF.

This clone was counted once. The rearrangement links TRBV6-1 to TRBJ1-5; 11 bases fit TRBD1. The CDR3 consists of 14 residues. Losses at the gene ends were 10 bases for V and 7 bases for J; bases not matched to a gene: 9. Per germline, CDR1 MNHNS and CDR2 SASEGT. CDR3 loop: CATRTGGAQQPQHF. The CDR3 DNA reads TGTGCCACCAGGACAGGGGGCGCCCAGCAGCCCCAGCATTTT.

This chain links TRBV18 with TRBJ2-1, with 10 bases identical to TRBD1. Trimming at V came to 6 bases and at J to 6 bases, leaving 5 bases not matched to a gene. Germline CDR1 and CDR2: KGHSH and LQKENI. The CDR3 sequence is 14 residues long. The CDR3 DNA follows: TGTGCCAGCTCCCCGGGACAGGGGTTCAATGAGCAGTTCTTC. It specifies CASSPGQGFNEQFF.

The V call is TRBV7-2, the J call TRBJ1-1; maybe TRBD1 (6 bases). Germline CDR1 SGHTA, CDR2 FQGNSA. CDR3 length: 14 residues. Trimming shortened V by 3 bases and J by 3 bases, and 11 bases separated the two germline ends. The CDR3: CASSFRGLDTEAFF. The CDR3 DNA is TGTGCCAGCAGCTTTAGGGGGTTGGACACTGAAGCTTTCTTT. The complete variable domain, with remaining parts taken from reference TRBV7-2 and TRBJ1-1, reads GAGVSQSPSNKVTEKGKDVELRCDPISGHTALYWYRQSLGQGLEFLIYFQGNSAPDKSGLPSDRFSAERTGGSVSTLTIQRTQQEDSAVYLCASSFRGLDTEAFFGQGTRLTVV.

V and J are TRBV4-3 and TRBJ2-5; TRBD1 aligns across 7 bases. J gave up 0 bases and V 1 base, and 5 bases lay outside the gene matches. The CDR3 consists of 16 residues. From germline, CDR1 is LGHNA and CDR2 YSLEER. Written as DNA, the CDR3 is TGCGCCAGCAGCCAAGTAAGGGGGCAGTACCAAGAGACCCAGTACTTC. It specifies CASSQVRGQYQETQYF.

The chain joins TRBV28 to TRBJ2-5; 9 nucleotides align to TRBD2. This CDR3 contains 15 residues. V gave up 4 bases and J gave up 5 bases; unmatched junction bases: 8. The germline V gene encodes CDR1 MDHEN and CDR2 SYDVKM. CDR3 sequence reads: CASSSRGGVGETQYF. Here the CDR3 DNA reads TGTGCCAGCAGTTCGCGGGGGGGCGTAGGGGAGACCCAGTACTTC.

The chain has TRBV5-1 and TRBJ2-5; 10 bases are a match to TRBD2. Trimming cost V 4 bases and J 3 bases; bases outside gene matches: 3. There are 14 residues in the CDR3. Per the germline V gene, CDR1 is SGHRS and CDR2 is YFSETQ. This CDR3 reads CASSRLAGKETQYF. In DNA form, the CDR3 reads TGCGCCAGCAGCCGACTAGCGGGTAAAGAGACCCAGTACTTC.

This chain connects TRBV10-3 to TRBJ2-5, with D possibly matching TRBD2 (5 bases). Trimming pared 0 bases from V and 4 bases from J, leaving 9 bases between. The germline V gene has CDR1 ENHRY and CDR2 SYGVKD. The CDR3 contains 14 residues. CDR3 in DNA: TGTGCCATCAGTGAGTCGGGTACTAGAGAGACCCAGTACTTC. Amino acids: CAISESGTRETQYF.